This T cell receptor beta chain was profiled in a study of blood T cell repertoires in COVID-19. Study in general: Acute-phase and convalescent COVID-19 samples originated in the United States, Italy and Spain. The analysed material was cDNA or gDNA that came from T cells, B-cell-depleted T cells, or PBMCs.

In the original analysis: How many nucleated cells were present was estimated from reference gene primer amplification. Profiled with immunoSEQ multiplex PCR; TCRdb holds only in-frame clones, not every one. V, J and clone size derive from that table, while D and trimming were established from the DNA sequence. The sample yields about 190,000 clones, 70% to 90% seen once. This clone is a singleton in its sample. The TCR comes from a woman in her seventies with active or convalescent COVID-19. The material sequenced was peripheral blood.

The chain's CDR3 is CASSLSGWDTGELFF. CDR3 nucleotide sequence: TGTGCCAGCAGCTTATCCGGGTGGGACACCGGGGAGCTGTTTTTT. The V and J genes are TRBV5-4 and TRBJ2-2; unclear D gene. The CDR3 runs to 15 residues. The V and J ends lost 2 bases and 3 bases respectively, with 11 bases between them. In germline, CDR1 is SGHNT, CDR2 YYREEE (reference sequence).